This passage covers 3 T cell receptor beta chains from one sample sequenced in a study of cytomegalovirus exposure and HLA in healthy donors. Both 60 Vbeta primers and 13 Jbeta primers went into the PCR. Sequenced by immunoSEQ multiplex PCR; TCRdb stores in-frame clones only, minus some. The data show approximately 92,000 clones, around 86% seen once. Sequencing was done on a sample of PBMCs. The source of these receptors is a woman aged 65 to 85 in good health and CMV-seropositive.

The genes are TRBV5-1 and TRBJ2-7; the match to TRBD1 covers 10 bases. V lost 2 bases, J lost 0 bases, and 2 bases stayed unmatched. The CDR3 spans 15 residues. Germline lookup yields CDR1 SGHRS and CDR2 YFSETQ. The CDR3 DNA reads TGCGCCAGCAGCTTAGGGACAGGGGTCTCCTACGAGCAGTACTTC. Amino acid sequence: CASSLGTGVSYEQYF.

The V and J genes are TRBV10-3 and TRBJ2-5; tentative D call: TRBD1 (5 bases). The end of the DNA is better explained by TRBJ2-7, so the J call may be wrong. The germline V gene has CDR1 ENHRY and CDR2 SYGVKD. The CDR3 has 15 residues. This CDR3 reads CAISGRTGYLGEQYF. The CDR3 nucleotides are TGTGCCATCAGTGGCCGAACAGGATACCTTGGCGAGCAGTACTTC.

This clone has a single count. The chain carries TRBV27 and TRBJ2-2, with TRBD2 matching over 8 bases. There are 17 residues in the CDR3. CDR1 is MNHEY, CDR2 SMNVEV, per germline (reference sequence). The junction had 10 bases not matched to a gene; V was cut back by 4 bases and J by 3 bases. This CDR3 reads CASSYLRGGSDTGELFF. The CDR3 nucleotides are TGTGCCAGCAGTTATCTCCGGGGGGGTAGTGACACCGGGGAGCTGTTTTTT.